The clone carrying this TCR beta chain showed up just a few times. Its cognate antigen is unknown. PCR involved 60 Vbeta and 13 Jbeta primers. Profiled with immunoSEQ multiplex PCR; TCRdb holds only in-frame clones, not every one. The sample consists of roughly 100,000 clones, approximately 80% of them appearing once. The CDR3 runs to 15 residues. Germline CDR1 is MDHEN and CDR2 is SYDVKM. The V gene lost 3 bases and the J gene lost 6 bases, with 16 bases spanning the gap. These data are taken from a study of cytomegalovirus exposure and HLA in healthy donors. Whole-study findings and limits: According to a later analysis, most TCR beta chains associated with CMV appeared HLA-restricted. Differences between HLA loci emerged in a later analysis of TCR association rates, with DRB1 most and HLA-C fewest. Several top significant clusters appeared, in a later analysis, to be linked to common viral pathogens. The study labeled 150 to 200 TCR beta chains cytomegalovirus-associated.

The sample was PBMCs. The TCR originated in a woman aged 40 to 49 in good health and CMV-seronegative. This rearrangement joins TRBV28 to TRBJ2-3, with D possibly matching TRBD2 (7 bases). CDR3 in amino acids: CASSFGGEGGDTQYF. CDR3 in DNA: TGTGCCAGCAGTTTCGGGGGAGAGGGGGGGGATACGCAGTATTTT.